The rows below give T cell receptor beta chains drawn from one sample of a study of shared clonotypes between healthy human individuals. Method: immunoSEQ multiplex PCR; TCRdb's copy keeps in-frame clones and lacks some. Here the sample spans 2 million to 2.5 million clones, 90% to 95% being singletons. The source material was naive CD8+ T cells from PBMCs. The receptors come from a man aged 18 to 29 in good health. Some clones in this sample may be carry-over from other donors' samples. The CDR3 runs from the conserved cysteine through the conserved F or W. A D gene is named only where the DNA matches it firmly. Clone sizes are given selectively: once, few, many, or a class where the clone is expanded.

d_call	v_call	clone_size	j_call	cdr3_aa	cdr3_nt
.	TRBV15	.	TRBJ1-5	CATSRVENSNQPQHF	TGTGCCACCAGCAGAGTGGAGAATAGCAATCAGCCCCAGCATTTT
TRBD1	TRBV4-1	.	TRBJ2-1	CASSEGTGGYNEQFF	TGCGCCAGCAGCGAAGGGACAGGGGGCTACAATGAGCAGTTCTTC
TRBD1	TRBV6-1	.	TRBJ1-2	CASSEAGTGGGYTF	TGTGCCAGCAGTGAAGCCGGGACAGGGGGCGGCTACACCTTC
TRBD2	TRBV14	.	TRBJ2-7	CASSHWTSGYEQYF	TGTGCCAGCAGCCACTGGACTAGCGGCTACGAGCAGTACTTC
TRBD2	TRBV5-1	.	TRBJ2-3	CASRWTSGTDTQYF	TGCGCCAGCCGTTGGACTAGCGGCACAGATACGCAGTATTTT
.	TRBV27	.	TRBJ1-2	CASSLSTGSAAGYTF	TGTGCCAGCAGTTTATCAACAGGGTCTGCTGCTGGCTACACCTTC
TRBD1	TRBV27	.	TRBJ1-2	CASSPRQGSYYGYTF	TGTGCCAGCAGTCCCCGACAGGGTTCGTACTATGGCTACACCTTC
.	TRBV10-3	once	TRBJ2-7	CAISVGQEQYF	TGTGCCATCAGTGTGGGCCAGGAGCAGTACTTC
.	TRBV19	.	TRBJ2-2	CARIGTPNTGELFF	TGTGCCAGGATCGGGACACCTAACACCGGGGAGCTGTTTTTT
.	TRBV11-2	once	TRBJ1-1	CASSLYQQNTEAFF	TGTGCCAGCAGCTTATATCAGCAGAACACTGAAGCTTTCTTT
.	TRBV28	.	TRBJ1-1	CASAMLKGSGTEAFF	TGTGCCAGCGCTATGTTGAAGGGGTCGGGAACTGAAGCTTTCTTT
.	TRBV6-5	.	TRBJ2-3	CASSYTRGPTDTQYF	TGTGCCAGCAGTTACACGCGGGGGCCCACAGATACGCAGTATTTT
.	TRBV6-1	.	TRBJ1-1	CASSDIRDLNTEAFF	TGTGCCAGCAGTGACATCCGGGACCTAAACACTGAAGCTTTCTTT
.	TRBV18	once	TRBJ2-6	CASSLTLAETSSGANVLTF	TGTGCCAGCTCACTAACATTAGCGGAAACGAGCTCTGGGGCCAACGTCCTGACTTTC
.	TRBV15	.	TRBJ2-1	CATSRAGRNHEQFF	TGTGCCACCAGCAGAGCGGGGAGGAATCATGAGCAGTTCTTC
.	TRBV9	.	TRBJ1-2	CASSASGAERTNYGYTF	TGTGCCAGCAGCGCTAGCGGAGCGGAGAGGACTAACTATGGCTACACCTTC
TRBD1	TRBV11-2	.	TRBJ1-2	CASSSQQGARDYGYTF	TGTGCCAGCAGCTCACAACAGGGGGCGCGGGACTATGGCTACACCTTC
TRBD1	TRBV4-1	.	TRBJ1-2	CASSQVQDRDGYTF	TGCGCCAGCAGCCAAGTACAGGACAGGGATGGCTACACCTTC
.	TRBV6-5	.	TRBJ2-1	CASSYLGEQFF	TGTGCCAGCAGTTATTTAGGTGAGCAGTTCTTC
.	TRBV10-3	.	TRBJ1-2	CAISGGWATDGYTF	TGTGCCATCAGCGGGGGATGGGCTACTGATGGCTACACCTTC
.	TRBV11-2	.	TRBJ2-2	CASSSSLEPGELFF	TGTGCCAGCAGCTCCTCTTTGGAACCCGGGGAGCTGTTTTTT
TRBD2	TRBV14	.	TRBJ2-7	CASSQTTSGYEQYF	TGTGCCAGCAGCCAGACGACTAGCGGCTACGAGCAGTACTTC
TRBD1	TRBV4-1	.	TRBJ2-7	CASSQVPGQLAYEQYF	TGCGCCAGCAGCCAAGTTCCGGGACAGCTGGCCTACGAGCAGTACTTC
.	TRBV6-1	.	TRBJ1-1	CASSWRETKNTEAFF	TGTGCCAGCAGCTGGCGAGAGACAAAGAACACTGAAGCTTTCTTT
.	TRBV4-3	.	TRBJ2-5	CASSQGTGLQETQYF	TGCGCCAGCAGCCAAGGTACTGGACTTCAAGAGACCCAGTACTTC
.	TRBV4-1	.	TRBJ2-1	CASSHPEGIYNEQFF	TGCGCCAGCAGCCACCCAGAGGGGATCTACAATGAGCAGTTCTTC
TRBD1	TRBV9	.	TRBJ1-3	CAPSTGGSGNTIYF	TGTGCCCCTTCGACAGGGGGCTCTGGAAACACCATATATTTT
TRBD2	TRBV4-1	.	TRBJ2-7	CASSQVRWREGLTHSSYEQYF	TGCGCCAGCAGCCAAGTAAGATGGCGGGAGGGCCTTACCCATAGCTCCTACGAGCAGTACTTC
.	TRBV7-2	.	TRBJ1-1	CASSRGGAATEAFF	TGTGCCAGCAGCCGCGGAGGGGCAGCAACTGAAGCTTTCTTT
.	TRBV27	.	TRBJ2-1	CASSGSPYNEQFF	TGTGCCAGCAGCGGGAGTCCCTACAATGAGCAGTTCTTC
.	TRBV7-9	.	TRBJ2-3	CASSLPYRDPTSTDTQYF	TGTGCCAGCAGCTTACCCTACAGGGACCCCACTAGCACAGATACGCAGTATTTT
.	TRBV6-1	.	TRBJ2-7	CASTAFHSYEQYF	TGTGCCAGCACAGCCTTCCACTCCTACGAGCAGTACTTC
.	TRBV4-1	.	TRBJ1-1	CASSPSTRGIEAFF	TGCGCCAGCAGCCCCTCAACTCGAGGGATTGAAGCTTTCTTT
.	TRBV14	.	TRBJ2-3	CASSQGYTDTQYF	TGTGCCAGCAGCCAAGGTTACACAGATACGCAGTATTTT
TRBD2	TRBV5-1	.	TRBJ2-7	CASSSGTSYEQYF	TGCGCCAGCAGCTCCGGGACTAGCTACGAGCAGTACTTC
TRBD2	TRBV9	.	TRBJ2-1	CASSGSGSRGNEQFF	TGTGCCAGCAGTGGTAGCGGGAGCCGCGGTAATGAGCAGTTCTTC
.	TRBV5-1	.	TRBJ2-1	CASSWSRSSYNEQFF	TGCGCCAGCAGCTGGAGCAGGAGCTCCTACAATGAGCAGTTCTTC
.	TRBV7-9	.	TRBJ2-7	CASSFTGVDEQYF	TGTGCCAGCAGCTTTACGGGAGTCGACGAGCAGTACTTC
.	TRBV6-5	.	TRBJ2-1	CASSWDFYNEQFF	TGTGCCAGCAGTTGGGACTTCTACAATGAGCAGTTCTTC
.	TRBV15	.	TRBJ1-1	CATSGVGGIVTEAFF	TGTGCCACCAGCGGGGTAGGGGGGATTGTCACTGAAGCTTTCTTT
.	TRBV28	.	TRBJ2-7	CASSFNRVSGSAYEQYF	TGTGCCAGCAGTTTTAATCGAGTATCCGGCAGTGCCTACGAGCAGTACTTC
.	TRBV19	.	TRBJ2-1	CASRGPRNEQFF	TGTGCCAGTAGGGGTCCTAGGAATGAGCAGTTCTTC
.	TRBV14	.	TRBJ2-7	CASSKNRLTYEQYF	TGTGCCAGCAGCAAGAACAGGTTAACCTACGAGCAGTACTTC
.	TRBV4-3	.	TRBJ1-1	CASSFDRSGPRAGAEAFF	TGCGCCAGCAGCTTCGACCGGAGCGGTCCGCGGGCGGGGGCTGAAGCTTTCTTT
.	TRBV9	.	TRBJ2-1	CASSVGRVLEGNEQFF	TGTGCCAGCAGCGTAGGGAGGGTATTAGAGGGCAATGAGCAGTTCTTC
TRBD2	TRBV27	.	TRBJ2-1	CASSLYGLATSQFF	TGTGCCAGCAGTTTATACGGACTAGCGACATCGCAGTTCTTC
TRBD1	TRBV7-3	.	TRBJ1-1	CASSSGTGAEAFF	TGTGCCAGCAGCTCCGGGACAGGGGCTGAAGCTTTCTTT
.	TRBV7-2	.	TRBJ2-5	CASSQDGSFGEQYF	TGTGCCAGCAGCCAGGACGGATCCTTCGGTGAGCAGTACTTC
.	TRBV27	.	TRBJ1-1	CASSPRTTQSSAFF	TGTGCCAGCAGTCCCCGGACAACGCAGTCTTCAGCTTTCTTT
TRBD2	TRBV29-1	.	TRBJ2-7	CSVMDWGGDYEQYF	TGCAGCGTTATGGATTGGGGGGGTGACTACGAGCAGTACTTC